This T cell receptor (beta chain) was observed in a study of beta chain features in type 1 diabetes. V shed 2 bases and J shed 8 bases, with 10 bases lying between them. Germline V gene data show CDR1 as SGHKS and CDR2 as YYEKEE (reference sequence). This CDR3 region has 13 residues. Blood was drawn once from each donor into heparinised tubes. The draws averaged roughly 120 mL. The study reverse transcribed the entire isolated RNA, so it sequenced expressed TCRB transcripts. Some clones are missing from TCRdb's copy, which holds only in-frame ones; the method was immunoSEQ multiplex PCR. The data hold 200,000 to 300,000 clones, with roughly 13% observed a single time. This clone was seen a handful of times.

The rearrangement uses TRBV5-5 and TRBJ1-4; D is perhaps TRBD1 (5 bases). The TCR sequence derives from a woman in her thirties or forties in good health. Input material: naive CD4+ T cells from blood. CDR3 coding DNA: TGTGCCAGCAGCTTCGGGACTTTGGAAAAACTGTTTTTT. Translating gives CASSFGTLEKLFF.